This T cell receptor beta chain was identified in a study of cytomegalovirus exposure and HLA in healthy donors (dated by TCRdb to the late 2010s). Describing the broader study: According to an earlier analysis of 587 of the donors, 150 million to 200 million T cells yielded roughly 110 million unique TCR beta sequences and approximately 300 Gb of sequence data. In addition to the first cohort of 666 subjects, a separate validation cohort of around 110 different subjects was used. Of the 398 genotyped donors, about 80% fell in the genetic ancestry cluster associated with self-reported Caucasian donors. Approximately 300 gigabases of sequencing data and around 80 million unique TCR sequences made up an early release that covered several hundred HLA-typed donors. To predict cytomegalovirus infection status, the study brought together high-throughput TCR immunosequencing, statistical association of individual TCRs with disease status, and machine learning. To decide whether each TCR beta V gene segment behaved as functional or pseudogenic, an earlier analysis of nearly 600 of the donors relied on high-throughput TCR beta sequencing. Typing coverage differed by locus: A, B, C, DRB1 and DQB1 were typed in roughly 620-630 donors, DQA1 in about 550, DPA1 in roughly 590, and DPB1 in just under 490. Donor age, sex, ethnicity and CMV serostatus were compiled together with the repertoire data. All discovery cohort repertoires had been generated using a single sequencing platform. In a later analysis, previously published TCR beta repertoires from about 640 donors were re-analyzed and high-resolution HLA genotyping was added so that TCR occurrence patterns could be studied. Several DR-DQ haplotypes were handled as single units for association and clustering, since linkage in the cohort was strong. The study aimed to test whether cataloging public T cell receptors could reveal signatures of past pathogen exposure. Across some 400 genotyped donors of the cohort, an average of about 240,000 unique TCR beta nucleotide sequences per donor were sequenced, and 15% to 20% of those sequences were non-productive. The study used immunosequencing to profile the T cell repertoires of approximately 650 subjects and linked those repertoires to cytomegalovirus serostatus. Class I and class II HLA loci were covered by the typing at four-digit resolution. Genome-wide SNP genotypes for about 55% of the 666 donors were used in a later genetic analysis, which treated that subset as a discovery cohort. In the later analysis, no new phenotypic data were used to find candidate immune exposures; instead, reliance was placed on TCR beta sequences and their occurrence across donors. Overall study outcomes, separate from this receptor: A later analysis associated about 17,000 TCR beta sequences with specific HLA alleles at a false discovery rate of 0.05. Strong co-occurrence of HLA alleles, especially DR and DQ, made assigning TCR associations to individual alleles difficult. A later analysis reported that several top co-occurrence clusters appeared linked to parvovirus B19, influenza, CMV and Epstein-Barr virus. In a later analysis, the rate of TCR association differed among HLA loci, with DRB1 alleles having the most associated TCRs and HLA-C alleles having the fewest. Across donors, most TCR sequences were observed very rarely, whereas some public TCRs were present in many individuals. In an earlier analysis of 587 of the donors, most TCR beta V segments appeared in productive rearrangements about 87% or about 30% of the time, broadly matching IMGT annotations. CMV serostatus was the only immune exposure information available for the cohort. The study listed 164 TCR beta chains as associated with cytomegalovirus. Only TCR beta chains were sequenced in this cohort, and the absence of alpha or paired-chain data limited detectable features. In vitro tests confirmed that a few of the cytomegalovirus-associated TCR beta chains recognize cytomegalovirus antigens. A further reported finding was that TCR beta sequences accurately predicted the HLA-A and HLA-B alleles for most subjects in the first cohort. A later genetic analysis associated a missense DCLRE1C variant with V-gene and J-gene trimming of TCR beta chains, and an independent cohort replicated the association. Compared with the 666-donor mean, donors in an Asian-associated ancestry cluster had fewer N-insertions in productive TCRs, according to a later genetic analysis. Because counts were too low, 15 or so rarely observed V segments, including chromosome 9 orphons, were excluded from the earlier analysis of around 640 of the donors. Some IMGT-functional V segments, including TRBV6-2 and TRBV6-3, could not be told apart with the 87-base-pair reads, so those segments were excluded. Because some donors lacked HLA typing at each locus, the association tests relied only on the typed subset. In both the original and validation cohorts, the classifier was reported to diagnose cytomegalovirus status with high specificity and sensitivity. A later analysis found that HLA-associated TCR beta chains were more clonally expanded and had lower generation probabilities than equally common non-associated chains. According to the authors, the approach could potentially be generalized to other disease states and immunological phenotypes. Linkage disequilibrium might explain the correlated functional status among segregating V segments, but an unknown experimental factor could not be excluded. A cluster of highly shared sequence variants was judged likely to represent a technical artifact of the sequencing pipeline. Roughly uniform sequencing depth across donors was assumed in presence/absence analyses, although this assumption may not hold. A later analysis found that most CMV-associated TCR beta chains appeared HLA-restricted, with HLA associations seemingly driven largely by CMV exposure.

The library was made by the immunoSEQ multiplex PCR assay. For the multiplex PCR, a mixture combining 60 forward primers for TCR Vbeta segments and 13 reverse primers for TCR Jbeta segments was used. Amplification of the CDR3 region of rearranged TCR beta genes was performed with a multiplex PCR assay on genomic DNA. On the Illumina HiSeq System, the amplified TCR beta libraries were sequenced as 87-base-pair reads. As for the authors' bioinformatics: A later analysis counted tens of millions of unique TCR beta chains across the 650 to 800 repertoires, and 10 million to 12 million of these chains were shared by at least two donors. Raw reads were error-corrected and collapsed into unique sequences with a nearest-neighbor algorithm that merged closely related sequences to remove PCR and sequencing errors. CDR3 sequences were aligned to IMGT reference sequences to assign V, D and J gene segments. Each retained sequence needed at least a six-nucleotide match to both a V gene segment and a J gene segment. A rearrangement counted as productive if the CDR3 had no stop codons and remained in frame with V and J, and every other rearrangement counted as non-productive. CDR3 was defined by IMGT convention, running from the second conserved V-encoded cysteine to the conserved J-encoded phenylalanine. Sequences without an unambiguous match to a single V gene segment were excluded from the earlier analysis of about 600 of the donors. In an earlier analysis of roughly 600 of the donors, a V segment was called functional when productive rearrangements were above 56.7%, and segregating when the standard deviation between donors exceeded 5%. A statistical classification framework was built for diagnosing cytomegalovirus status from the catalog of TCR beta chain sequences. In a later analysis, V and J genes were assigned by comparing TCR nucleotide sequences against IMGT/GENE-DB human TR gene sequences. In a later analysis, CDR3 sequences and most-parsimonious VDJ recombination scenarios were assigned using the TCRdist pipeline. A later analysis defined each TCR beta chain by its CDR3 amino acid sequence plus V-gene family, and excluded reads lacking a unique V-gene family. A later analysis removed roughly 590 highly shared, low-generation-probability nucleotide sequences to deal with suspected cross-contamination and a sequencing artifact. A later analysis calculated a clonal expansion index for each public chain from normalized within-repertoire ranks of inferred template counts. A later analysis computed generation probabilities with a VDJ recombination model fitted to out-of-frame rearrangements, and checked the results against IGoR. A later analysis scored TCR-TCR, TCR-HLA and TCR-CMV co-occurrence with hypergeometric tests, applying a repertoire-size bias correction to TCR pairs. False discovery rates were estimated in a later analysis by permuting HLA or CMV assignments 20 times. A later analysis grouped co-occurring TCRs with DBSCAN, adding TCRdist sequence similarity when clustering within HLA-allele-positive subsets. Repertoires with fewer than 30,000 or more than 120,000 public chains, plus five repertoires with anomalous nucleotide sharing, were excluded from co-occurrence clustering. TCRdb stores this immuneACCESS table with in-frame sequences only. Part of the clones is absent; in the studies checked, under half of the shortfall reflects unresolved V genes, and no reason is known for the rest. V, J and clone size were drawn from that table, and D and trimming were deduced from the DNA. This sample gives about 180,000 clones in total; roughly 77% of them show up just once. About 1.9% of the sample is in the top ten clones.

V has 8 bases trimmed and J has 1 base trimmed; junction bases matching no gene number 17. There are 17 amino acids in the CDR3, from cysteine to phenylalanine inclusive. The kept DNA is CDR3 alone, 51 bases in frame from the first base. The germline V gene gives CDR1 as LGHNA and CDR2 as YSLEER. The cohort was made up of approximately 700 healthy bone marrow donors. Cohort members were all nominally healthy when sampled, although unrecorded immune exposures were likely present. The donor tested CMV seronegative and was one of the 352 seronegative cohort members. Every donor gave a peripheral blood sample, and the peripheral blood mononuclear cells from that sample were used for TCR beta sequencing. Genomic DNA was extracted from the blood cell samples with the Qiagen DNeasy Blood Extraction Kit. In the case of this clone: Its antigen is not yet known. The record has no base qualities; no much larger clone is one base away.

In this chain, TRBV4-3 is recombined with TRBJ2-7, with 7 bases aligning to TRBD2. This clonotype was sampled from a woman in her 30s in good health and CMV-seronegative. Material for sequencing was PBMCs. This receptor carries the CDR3 CASEPIQRDGLSYEQYF. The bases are TGCGCCAGCGAACCCATTCAGCGGGACGGGCTATCCTACGAGCAGTACTTC.